These T cell receptor beta chains were read from a single sample in a study of cytomegalovirus exposure and HLA in healthy donors. Sequencing used immunoSEQ multiplex PCR; TCRdb keeps in-frame clones, though not all of them. This table holds about 130,000 clones, 74% found once. Sample: PBMCs. The receptors originated from a man between 18 and 35 years old in good health and CMV-seropositive. Both conserved end residues are part of each CDR3. A D gene is named only where the DNA matches it firmly. The size entry is marked missing in some rows and otherwise reads once, few, many or a size class.

-,-,TRBJ2-3,TRBV6-5,TGTGCCAGCAGTTACTCGACAGTCTTCAGCACAGATACGCAGTATTTT,CASSYSTVFSTDTQYF
-,TRBD2,TRBJ2-2,TRBV7-2,TGTGCCAGCAGCTTTACTAGCGGGGGGGCCGGGGAGCTGTTTTTT,CASSFTSGGAGELFF
-,TRBD2,TRBJ2-2,TRBV25-1,TGTGCCAGCAGTGGAGGACTAGCGGGGGAGAACACCGGGGAGCTGTTTTTT,CASSGGLAGENTGELFF
once,-,TRBJ2-4,TRBV21-1,TGTGCCAGCAGCAAAGCGCTTTGCCAACTAGCCAAAAACATTCAGTACTTC,CASSKALCQLAKNIQYF
-,-,TRBJ1-1,TRBV27,TGTGCCAGCAGTTTAATCCCAGGGGCCACTGAAGCTTTCTTT,CASSLIPGATEAFF
-,TRBD1,TRBJ1-1,TRBV5-1,TGCGCCAGCAGCTTGACGGACAGGGTGGCTGAAGCTTTCTTT,CASSLTDRVAEAFF
-,TRBD2,TRBJ2-1,TRBV9,TGTGCCAGCAGCGCAGGCGTAGCGGGAGTTGGAGATGAGCAGTTCTTC,CASSAGVAGVGDEQFF
-,-,TRBJ2-7,TRBV7-8,TGTGCCAGCAGCTTAGCGAGGCCTAGCCGATCCTACGAGCAGTACTTC,CASSLARPSRSYEQYF
-,TRBD1,TRBJ2-2,TRBV27,TGTGCCAGCAGTCCCCTCTGGACAGGGGGGACCGGGGAGCTGTTTTTT,CASSPLWTGGTGELFF
-,-,TRBJ2-1,TRBV9,TGTGCCAGCAGCGTAGATGACTGGAGAAATGAGCAGTTCTTC,CASSVDDWRNEQFF
-,-,TRBJ2-5,TRBV7-9,TGTGCCAGCCGCAAGGGGGAGTCCCAGTACTTC,CASRKGESQYF
few,TRBD1,TRBJ1-1,TRBV5-1,TGCGCCAGCAGGGGACAGCCCATGACCGAAGCTTTCTTT,CASRGQPMTEAFF
-,TRBD2,TRBJ2-3,TRBV7-2,TGTGCCAGCAGCCCCGGGACTAGCTTAGATACGCAGTATTTT,CASSPGTSLDTQYF
-,TRBD1,TRBJ1-5,TRBV28,TGTGCCAGCAGTCCCCCGGGGACAGGGTTCAATCAGCCCCAGCATTTT,CASSPPGTGFNQPQHF
-,-,TRBJ1-2,TRBV28,TGTGCCAGCAGTTTACCGAGCTCGGATGGCTACACCTTC,CASSLPSSDGYTF
few,TRBD2,TRBJ2-1,TRBV4-1,TGCGCCAGCAGCTCCTCCGGGACTAGCGGGATTCGCAATGAGCAGTTCTTC,CASSSSGTSGIRNEQFF
-,-,TRBJ1-2,TRBV27,TGTGCCAGCAGTTTATCAGGCGGGGACTATGGCTACACCTTC,CASSLSGGDYGYTF
few,-,TRBJ2-5,TRBV13,TGTGCCAGCAGCTTAGAACCGGCGGGGGAGACCCAGTACTTC,CASSLEPAGETQYF
-,TRBD2,TRBJ2-7,TRBV5-1,TGCGCCAGCAGCTTGGCCCTAGCGGGCGAGCAGTACTTC,CASSLALAGEQYF
-,TRBD2,TRBJ2-2,TRBV2,TGTGCCAGCAGGAGAGAGGGAGGGCGGACCGGGGAGCTGTTTTTT,CASRREGGRTGELFF
-,TRBD1,TRBJ1-4,TRBV6-5,TGTGCCAGCAGGTCACCCGGGACAGGGAGTGAAAAACTGTTTTTT,CASRSPGTGSEKLFF
-,-,TRBJ2-3,TRBV5-1,TGCGCCAGCAGCTTGGCGACTGGCCGCACAGATACGCAGTATTTT,CASSLATGRTDTQYF
-,-,TRBJ2-3,TRBV7-3,TGTGCCAGCAGCTTAAGGCCACGGGGAGGCACAGATACGCAGTATTTT,CASSLRPRGGTDTQYF
-,TRBD2,TRBJ2-3,TRBV28,TGTGCCAGCAGTTCTCTAGCGGGGACTGGGGCGGATACGCAGTATTTT,CASSSLAGTGADTQYF
-,TRBD1,TRBJ1-4,TRBV7-8,TGTGCCAGCAGCTTAGTCTCCCGGGACAGGGGGCGAGAGGGGACTCGGGAAAAACTGTTTTTT,CASSLVSRDRGREGTREKLFF
-,TRBD1,TRBJ1-2,TRBV9,TGTGCCAGCAGCGTCCCCCAGGGACAGGGTAACTATGGCTACACCTTC,CASSVPQGQGNYGYTF
-,TRBD2,TRBJ2-1,TRBV13,TGTGCCAGCAGCATAATTAGCGGGAGCCCTGACAATGAGCAGTTCTTC,CASSIISGSPDNEQFF
-,TRBD2,TRBJ2-7,TRBV30,TGTGCCTGGAGTCAGCGGGAGGGCTACGAGCAGTACTTC,CAWSQREGYEQYF
-,-,TRBJ2-7,TRBV27,TGTGCCAGCAGTTTATTAGGGGGAGGGGGTCTCTACGAGCAGTACTTC,CASSLLGGGGLYEQYF
-,-,TRBJ2-4,TRBV4-1,TGCGCCAGCAGTCCTCCACAGGGTTTTGTCAAAAACATTCAGTACTTC,CASSPPQGFVKNIQYF
-,-,TRBJ1-3,TRBV19,TGTGCCAGTACAGCTGGAAACACCATATATTTT,CASTAGNTIYF
-,TRBD1,TRBJ1-1,TRBV27,TGTGTCAGCAGTTTATTGGGGACAGGGAACACTGAAGCTTTCTTT,CVSSLLGTGNTEAFF
-,-,TRBJ2-7,TRBV30,TGTGCCTGGACGTGGCAGGGGAGCTACGAGCAGTACTTC,CAWTWQGSYEQYF
-,TRBD1,TRBJ2-3,TRBV7-9,TGTGCCAGCACCTTAACGGGACAGACTAGCACAGATACGCAGTATTTT,CASTLTGQTSTDTQYF
-,TRBD1,TRBJ2-7,TRBV5-4,TGTGCCAGCTCCAGGGACAGAATCTACGAGCAGTACTTC,CASSRDRIYEQYF
-,-,TRBJ2-5,TRBV11-1,TGTGCCAGCAGTCTCGGGGTGAGAGAGACCCAGTACTTC,CASSLGVRETQYF
-,-,TRBJ2-3,TRBV11-2,TGTGCCAGCAGCTTAGCCTCTTCTTATACGCAGTATTTT,CASSLASSYTQYF
-,-,TRBJ2-7,TRBV6-1,TGTGCCAGCAGTGAAAGGGGTTACGAGCAGTACTTC,CASSERGYEQYF
few,-,TRBJ1-2,TRBV9,TGTGCCAGCAGCGGCACAGGGTTCTATGGCTACACCTTC,CASSGTGFYGYTF
-,-,TRBJ2-2,TRBV30,TGTGCCTGGAAGGGAGGGGGTTGGACCGGGGAGCTGTTTTTT,CAWKGGGWTGELFF
-,-,TRBJ1-1,TRBV5-1,TGCGCCAGCAGCTTGGACGCTGCTACGATGAACACTGAAGCTTTCTTT,CASSLDAATMNTEAFF
-,-,TRBJ2-2,TRBV7-9,TGTGCCAGCGCCTGGGGGAGGACCGGGGAGCTGTTTTTT,CASAWGRTGELFF
-,TRBD1,TRBJ2-7,TRBV7-9,TGTGCCAGCAGCTTATTGGGACAGAGACTCTACGAGCAGTACTTC,CASSLLGQRLYEQYF
-,-,TRBJ1-4,TRBV7-2,TGTGCCAGCAGCTCCTATAATGAAAAACTGTTTTTT,CASSSYNEKLFF
-,-,TRBJ1-6,TRBV7-2,TGTGCCAGCAGCCCCAGGGCAGGGTATAATTCACCCCTCCACTTT,CASSPRAGYNSPLHF
-,TRBD2,TRBJ2-3,TRBV6-1,TGTGCCAGCAGTGGGACTAGCGGGAGGGCGTTGATTAATAAGGATACGCAGTATTTT,CASSGTSGRALINKDTQYF
-,-,TRBJ2-4,TRBV6-5,TGTGCCAGCAGTTACTCCCGGGGTAACATTCAGTACTTC,CASSYSRGNIQYF
-,-,TRBJ1-2,TRBV13,TGTGCCAGCAGCCGTAACTATAACTATGGCTACACCTTC,CASSRNYNYGYTF
-,TRBD1,TRBJ1-2,TRBV2,TGTGCCAGCAGCCGGACAGGGTCTGGCTACACCTTC,CASSRTGSGYTF